This record looks at one T cell receptor beta chain sequence and its context. No antigen is known for it. This record comes from a study of T cells in Graves' hyperthyroidism and ophthalmopathy. Study-level results: Model predictions of ophthalmopathy came a median 6.5 months before onset. A model using 13 V-J features told ophthalmopathy apart from stable hyperthyroidism.

Each 10 ml fresh peripheral blood draw supplied the PBMCs. Amplification targeted TCR beta CDR3 regions from RNA transcripts. The HTBI primer set drove a first-round RT-PCR of the TCR CDR3. Via MiXCR, TCRdb re-called the multiplex PCR reads, giving one row per CDR3 protein. The sample holds fewer than 350,000 distinct CDR3 sequences; 20% to 25% are singletons and the top ten take around 50%. The CDR3 has 16 residues. V gave up 6 bases and J gave up 8 bases, with 23 bases separating them. Germline values: CDR1 MDHEN, CDR2 SYDVKM. Sequenced input: blood. The rearrangement joins TRBV28 to TRBJ2-1; D not certain. This receptor was taken from a woman aged 50 to 65 with Graves' hyperthyroidism. CDR3 residues: CASSLGGQVELYEQFF. Here the CDR3 DNA reads TGTGCCAGCAGCTTAGGTGGCCAGGTAGAGCTTTATGAGCAGTTCTTC. The variable domain in full, completed from reference TRBV28 and TRBJ2-1, reads DVKVTQSSRYLVKRTGEKVFLECVQDMDHENMFWYRQDPGLGLRLIYFSYDVKMKEKGDIPEGYSVSREKKERFSLILESASTNQTSMYLCASSLGGQVELYEQFFGPGTRLTVL.